The source of this TCR beta chain is a study of blood T cells in healthy people across ages. Study-wide background: Template switching recovered approximately one barcoded beta molecule for every two T cells. Whole-study findings and limits: Both naive CD4+ cell counts and diversity were greater in long-lived donors than in aged donors. Roughly linearly, TCR beta diversity per million T cells fell as age increased.

This clonotype has a handful of counts. Its specificity is unknown. The authors ran a second PCR of about 7 to 11 cycles using a sample-barcoded 5' primer and a J-beta primer mix. TCRdb re-derived calls from the 5' RACE reads in MiXCR, one entry per CDR3 protein. The table includes over 1.5 million distinct CDR3 sequences, roughly 50% detected once. Germline CDR1 reads SGHVT; CDR2 reads SQSDAQ. The CDR3 loop spans 16 amino acids. V lost 1 base and J 1 base, leaving 11 bases between the germline ends. The V call is TRBV7-4, the J call TRBJ2-1; no definite D call. This clonotype was obtained from a middle-aged woman in good health. The sequenced material came from blood. CDR3 nucleotide sequence: TGTGCCAGCAGCTTAGTGGGCTGGATGTCCTACAATGAGCAGTTCTTC. Its protein is CASSLVGWMSYNEQFF.